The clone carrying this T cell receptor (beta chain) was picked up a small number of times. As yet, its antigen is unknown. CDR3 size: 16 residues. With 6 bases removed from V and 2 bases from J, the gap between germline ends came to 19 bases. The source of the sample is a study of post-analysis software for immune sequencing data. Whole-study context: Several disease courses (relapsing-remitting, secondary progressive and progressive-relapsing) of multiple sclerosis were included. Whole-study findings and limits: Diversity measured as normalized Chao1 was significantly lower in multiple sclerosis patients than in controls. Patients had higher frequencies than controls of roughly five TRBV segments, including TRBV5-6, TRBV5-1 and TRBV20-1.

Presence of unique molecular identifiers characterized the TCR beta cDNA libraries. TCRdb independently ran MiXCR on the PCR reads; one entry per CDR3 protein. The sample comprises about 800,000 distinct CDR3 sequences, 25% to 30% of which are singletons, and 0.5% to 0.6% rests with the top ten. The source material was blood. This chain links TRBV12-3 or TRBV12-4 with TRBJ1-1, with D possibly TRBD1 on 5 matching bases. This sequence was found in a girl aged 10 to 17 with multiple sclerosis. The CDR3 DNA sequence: TGTGCCAGCAGCGGGACCTCCGGGACGGGCAACACTGAAGCTTTCTTT. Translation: CASSGTSGTGNTEAFF.